This T cell receptor (beta chain) was captured in a study of blood T cell repertoires in COVID-19. Study at large: The origin of the acute and convalescent COVID-19 samples was the United States, Italy and Spain. From T cells, B-cell-depleted T cells, or PBMCs came the material, which was cDNA or gDNA.

As processed by the authors: Reference gene primers were amplified, and this amplification served to estimate nucleated cell counts. The table came from immunoSEQ multiplex PCR; TCRdb's copy has only in-frame clones and leaves some out. The V and J calls and clone size were taken over from that table, and D and trimming were inferred from the DNA. The data hold more than 100,000 clones, with 65% to 90% observed a single time. The length of the CDR3 is 13 residues. V was trimmed by 6 bases and J by 6 bases, leaving 14 bases between them. The germline CDR1 and CDR2 sequences are MGHDK and SYGVNS. The sample consisted of peripheral blood. This sequence was found in an older man with acute or convalescent COVID-19. The chain carries TRBV25-1 and TRBJ1-2, with D maybe TRBD1 (6 bases). CDR3 amino acids: CASSATGRNGYTF. CDR3 sequence (DNA): TGTGCCAGCAGCGCCACAGGGCGGAATGGCTACACCTTC.